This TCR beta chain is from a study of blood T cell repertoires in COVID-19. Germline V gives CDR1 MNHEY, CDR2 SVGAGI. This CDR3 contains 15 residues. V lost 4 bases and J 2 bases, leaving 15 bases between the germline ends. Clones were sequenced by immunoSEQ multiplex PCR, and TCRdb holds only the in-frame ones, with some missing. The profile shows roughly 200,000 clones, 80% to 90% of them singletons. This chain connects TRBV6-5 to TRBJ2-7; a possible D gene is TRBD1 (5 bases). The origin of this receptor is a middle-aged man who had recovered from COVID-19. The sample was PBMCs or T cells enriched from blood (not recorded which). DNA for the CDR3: TGTGCCAGCAGTTTTTTGACAGCACCGCCCTACGAGCAGTACTTC. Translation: CASSFLTAPPYEQYF.